This T cell receptor beta chain was obtained from a study of control samples from healthy donors and cancer patients. The germline gives CDR1 SEHNR, CDR2 FQNEAQ (reference sequence). The J segment lost 3 bases and the V segment lost 0 bases, leaving 5 bases of the junction unmatched. This CDR3 has 15 residues. Data came from immunoSEQ multiplex PCR; TCRdb stores just in-frame clones and leaves some out. Of over 150,000 clones in the sample, roughly 92% were seen once. This clonotype was obtained from a young man in good health. The chain has TRBV7-9 and TRBJ2-7, with 7 bases identical to TRBD1. Source material: blood. This CDR3 is CASSLAGTANYEQYF. CDR3 nucleotide sequence: TGTGCCAGCAGCTTAGCCGGGACAGCAAACTACGAGCAGTACTTC.